The 3 T cell receptor beta chains below were found in one sample sequenced in a study of T cell changes during pregnancy in multiple sclerosis. Using immunoSEQ multiplex PCR, the repertoire was profiled, and TCRdb retains in-frame clones only, with some absent. This table holds tens of thousands of clones, approximately 94% found once. The sample consisted of CD4+ T cells from peripheral blood mononuclear cells, taken in the second trimester of pregnancy. All receptors come from a female donor with multiple sclerosis, enrolled in a pregnancy study.

The chain joins TRBV6-5 to TRBJ1-2; the D is unclear. This CDR3 is built from 13 residues. Trimming removed 6 bases from V and 6 bases from J, with 14 bases in between. Germline V CDR1 and CDR2: MNHEY, SVGAGI. CDR3 nucleotides: TGTGCCAGCAGGGAAATAAAGGGAGATGGCTACACCTTC. Encoded protein: CASREIKGDGYTF.

The genes are TRBV2 and TRBJ2-5, with 9 bases lining up with TRBD1. Germline V gives CDR1 SNHLY, CDR2 FYNNEI. The CDR3 has 17 residues. V lost 6 bases, J lost 5 bases, and 16 bases stayed unmatched. The CDR3: CASSPIPGTGMGETQYF. The CDR3 bases are TGTGCCAGCAGCCCAATCCCCGGGACAGGGATGGGGGAGACCCAGTACTTC.

The chain carries TRBV15 and TRBJ2-3; 8 nucleotides match TRBD2. The germline gives CDR1 LNHNV, CDR2 YYDKDF (reference sequence). The CDR3 has 17 amino acids. V lost 1 base, J lost 1 base, and 7 bases stayed unmatched. The CDR3 here is CATSRVPTGGRTDTQYF. CDR3 DNA sequence: TGTGCCACCAGCAGAGTCCCGACGGGGGGGCGCACAGATACGCAGTATTTT.